This TCR beta chain came from a study of identical twins. Between the trimmed V and J ends, which lost 5 bases and 2 bases, there was a span of 19 bases. The CDR3 is 16 residues long. CDR1 and CDR2 from the germline V gene are DFQATT and SNEGSKA (reference sequence). Template switching supplied a universal primer site; unique molecular identifiers were carried on the cDNA. One entry per CDR3 protein results from TCRdb running MiXCR on the 5' RACE reads. The repertoire includes roughly 750,000 distinct CDR3 sequences, around 20% of them detected once, and over 4% sits in the top ten. This clonotype was recorded many times. These same data were also listed under a study on T cells expressing NK-cell markers. That paper notes: Whether expanded NKG2C+ T cell clones recognized HCMV stayed uncertain.

The rearrangement joins TRBV20-1 to TRBJ2-1; D not certain. The receptor's source is a young woman in good health. The sequencing input was PBMCs. Here the CDR3 reads CSAATMIVGAYNEQFF. The CDR3 region has the DNA TGCAGTGCTGCTACGATGATCGTTGGGGCCTACAATGAGCAGTTCTTC.